These T cell receptor beta chains were read from a single sample in a study of a mutant IDH1 vaccine in newly diagnosed glioma. The protocol was immunoSEQ multiplex PCR, while the TCRdb copy is restricted to in-frame clones and leaves out a portion. Among around 130,000 clones listed, roughly 78% were seen once. Their target antigens are unknown. The material was PBMCs, obtained from a glioma patient whose treatment included an IDH1 peptide vaccine. The receptors come from a man between 35 and 55 years old with glioma. Both conserved end residues are part of each CDR3. D genes are given only for firm matches. Size is omitted from some rows. Given values are once, few, many or a class for expanded clones.

cdr3_nt cdr3_aa j_call v_call d_call clone_size
TGTGCCAGTAGCAAAGGGGTGACTGAAGCTTTCTTT CASSKGVTEAFF TRBJ1-1 TRBV19 - -
TGCGCCGGCAGCCAAGATGAGAGACTCCTTGGCTACACCTTC CAGSQDERLLGYTF TRBJ1-2 TRBV4-3 - once
TGTGCCAGCAGTACTAACACTGAAGCTTTCTTT CASSTNTEAFF TRBJ1-1 TRBV6-5 - -
TGTGCCAGCAGTATACAGGTGAATCAGCCCCAGCATTTT CASSIQVNQPQHF TRBJ1-5 TRBV6-6 - -
TGCGCCAGCAGCCAAGATCAGGGGACCGGGGAGCTGTTTTTT CASSQDQGTGELFF TRBJ2-2 TRBV4-1 - -
TGCGCCAGCAGCCGGACTAGCGGGAGGAATTACGAGCAGTACTTC CASSRTSGRNYEQYF TRBJ2-7 TRBV4-3 TRBD2 -
TGTGCCAGCATGGGACTGGGACAGGGGACTCCCTACGAGCAGTACTTC CASMGLGQGTPYEQYF TRBJ2-7 TRBV28 TRBD1 -
TGTGCCAGCAGCCTTAGCGGGAGCGACTACGAGCAGTACTTC CASSLSGSDYEQYF TRBJ2-7 TRBV7-3 TRBD2 once
TGTGCCAGCAGCCAAGGGTGGAACACTGAAGCTTTCTTT CASSQGWNTEAFF TRBJ1-1 TRBV14 - once
TGTGCCAGCAGTAGGACCGCCGGCCCTAATGAAAAACTGTTTTTT CASSRTAGPNEKLFF TRBJ1-4 TRBV6-5 - once
TGCGCCGGTAAGTGGGAGTTCTTC CAGKWEFF TRBJ2-1 TRBV23-1 - few
TGTGCCAGTAGACCCTGGGGCCGTACCTACGAGCAGTACTTC CASRPWGRTYEQYF TRBJ2-7 TRBV19 - -
TGTGCCAGCAGCCCGACTAGCGGGAGCGGCGAGACCCAGTACTTC CASSPTSGSGETQYF TRBJ2-5 TRBV6-1 TRBD2 -
TGTGCCAGCAGCGGAAGAAACACCATATATTTT CASSGRNTIYF TRBJ1-3 TRBV6-6 - -
TGTGCCAGCAGTGCGGACAGGGGGGATGAGACCCAGTACTTC CASSADRGDETQYF TRBJ2-5 TRBV2 TRBD1 -
TGTGCCAGCAGGGAAGGGGGGCCCACAGATACGCAGTATTTT CASREGGPTDTQYF TRBJ2-3 TRBV5-4 - -
TGTGCCAGCTCACCACAGGGGGCTAAGTATGGCTACACCTTC CASSPQGAKYGYTF TRBJ1-2 TRBV18 TRBD1 -
TGCAGCGTGACTAGCGGGGCCGTCGATACGCAGTATTTT CSVTSGAVDTQYF TRBJ2-3 TRBV29-1 TRBD2 -
TGTGCCAGCAGTGTCGGACGGGTGACTGAAGCTTTCTTT CASSVGRVTEAFF TRBJ1-1 TRBV27 - -
TGTGCCAGCAGCTTAGAAGGGACAGGGTATTCACCCCTCCACTTT CASSLEGTGYSPLHF TRBJ1-6 TRBV7-2 TRBD1 -
TGTGCCTGGGAGCCCTTAAGAGAGACCCAGTACTTC CAWEPLRETQYF TRBJ2-5 TRBV30 - -
TGTGCCAGCTCACCGAGGGACACAATAGCCAAAAACATTCAGTACTTC CASSPRDTIAKNIQYF TRBJ2-4 TRBV18 - -
TGTGCCAGTAGACCCGGTGGTGGCGGGGAGCTGTTTTTT CASRPGGGGELFF TRBJ2-2 TRBV19 - -
TGTGCCAGCAGCGTAGGTACATGGAGCTCCTACGAGCAGTACTTC CASSVGTWSSYEQYF TRBJ2-7 TRBV9 - once
TGCAGCACATCTAGCGGAAGCAATGAGCAGTTCTTC CSTSSGSNEQFF TRBJ2-1 TRBV29-1 TRBD2 -
TGTGCCAGCAGGCTAGCTGAGGGGCTCGAGCAGTACTTC CASRLAEGLEQYF TRBJ2-7 TRBV6-5 - -
TGTGCCAGCAGCCCCGGGGAGGGGTTTTACAATGAGCAGTTCTTC CASSPGEGFYNEQFF TRBJ2-1 TRBV4-2 TRBD2 -
TGTGCCAGCTCACCACTCCAGGGCGGACTCTCTGGAAACACCATATATTTT CASSPLQGGLSGNTIYF TRBJ1-3 TRBV18 - -
TGTGCCAGCAGTACTCCCGGGACAGGGTTCTATGGCTACACCTTC CASSTPGTGFYGYTF TRBJ1-2 TRBV28 TRBD1 -
TGCGCCAGCAGTCAATGGAGGGGGGCGCATTACGAGCAGTACTTC CASSQWRGAHYEQYF TRBJ2-7 TRBV23-1 - -
TGTGCCAGCAGCTCAAACTCGGGACTCCCCCAGTACTTC CASSSNSGLPQYF TRBJ2-7 TRBV7-2 - -
TGTGCCAGTAGTATAGGTAGCAATAATGAGCAGTTCTTC CASSIGSNNEQFF TRBJ2-1 TRBV19 - -
TGTGCCAGCAGCAAAGGGGGCACAGATACGCAGTATTTT CASSKGGTDTQYF TRBJ2-3 TRBV9 - once
TGCGCCAGCAGCTCACATGGACAGGGGTCAACTGAAAAACTGTTTTTT CASSSHGQGSTEKLFF TRBJ1-4 TRBV5-1 TRBD1 once
TGTGCCAGCAGCCAAAACGTTAGGGGTACAGATACGCAGTATTTT CASSQNVRGTDTQYF TRBJ2-3 TRBV4-2 - few
TGTGCCAGCAGTACAGGGCTGAACACTGAAGCTTTCTTT CASSTGLNTEAFF TRBJ1-1 TRBV28 - -
TGTGCCAGCAGCCAGGGACTCTACGAGCAGTACTTC CASSQGLYEQYF TRBJ2-7 TRBV14 - -
TGTGCCATCAGTGAAAAGTCTAGCGGGCTGGGGAACTACAATGAGCAGTTCTTC CAISEKSSGLGNYNEQFF TRBJ2-1 TRBV10-3 TRBD2 once
TGTGCCAGCAGCCCGGACGGAAAACTGTTTTTT CASSPDGKLFF TRBJ1-4 TRBV11-1 - -
TGTGCCAGCAGTGTAAGACAGAACACTGAAGCTTTCTTT CASSVRQNTEAFF TRBJ1-1 TRBV2 - -
TGTGCCACGAGGGTAGGGAACACTGAAGCTTTCTTT CATRVGNTEAFF TRBJ1-1 TRBV11-1 - -
TGTGCCAGCAGTGCCGGGACAGCCTATAATTCACCCCTCCACTTT CASSAGTAYNSPLHF TRBJ1-6 TRBV6-5 TRBD1 -